This TCR beta chain is drawn from a study of graft-versus-host responses after intestinal transplantation. Study results and limitations: The highest levels of circulating GvH clones went along with early declines in HvG clones after transplant.

CDR1 and CDR2 (germline): SGHRS, YFSETQ. Trimming shortened V by 3 bases and J by 1 base, and 14 bases separated the two germline ends. The CDR3 covers 16 residues. As for this clone: Its antigen is not identified.

The repertoire was sequenced with immunoSEQ multiplex PCR; TCRdb's copy has only in-frame clones and lacks some. Here the sample spans tens of thousands of clones, approximately 90% being singletons. The sequencing used PBMCs, collected 98 days after intestinal transplantation. The TCR comes from a human patient who received an intestinal transplant, so some T cells may come from the graft donor. V gene TRBV5-1 combines with J gene TRBJ2-1, with D tentatively TRBD1 (5 bases). The CDR3 loop reads CASSSLTDPSYNEQFF. The DNA for the CDR3 is TGCGCCAGCAGCTCACTGACAGACCCTTCCTACAATGAGCAGTTCTTC.